This T cell receptor beta chain was captured in a study of PD-L1 blockade in urothelial cancer. Study findings and constraints: Investigators took one FFPE tumor sample per patient, not right before treatment.

PCRs each included synthetic TCR analog templates spiked in. Amplified housekeeping genes were used to quantify DNA from FFPE tumors. Clones were sequenced by immunoSEQ multiplex PCR, and TCRdb holds only the in-frame ones, with some missing. The data show about 35,000 clones, roughly 38% seen once. Patients were living with locally advanced or metastatic urothelial carcinoma. Worth noting for this clone: The antigen remains undetermined.

This material consisted of tumor tissue, taken before atezolizumab (anti-PD-L1) treatment. The TCR sequence derives from a man aged 55 to 69 with urothelial cancer.

The CDR3 region has the DNA TGTGCCAGCTCATCGGAAGGTGGAGGGGGGATCTATGGCTACACCTTC. This translates into CASSSEGGGGIYGYTF. The chain carries TRBV18 and TRBJ1-2, with TRBD1 as a possible D gene (6 bases). The CDR3 is 16 amino acids. Germline V gene lookup returns CDR1 KGHSH and CDR2 LQKENI. Trimming removed 5 bases from V and 4 bases from J, with 20 bases in between.